The TCR beta chain under discussion was sequenced for a study of beta chain features in type 1 diabetes. The authors sorted CD4+ naive, central memory, regulatory and stem cell-like memory cells via CD45RO/CCR7/CD25/CD127/CD95/CD27. Germline CDR1 GTSNPN, CDR2 SVGIG (reference sequence). This CDR3 spans 14 amino acids. Trimming pared 6 bases from V and 0 bases from J, leaving 9 bases between. Isolated RNA was reverse transcribed in full, so expressed TCRB transcripts were sequenced. Samples of naive, central memory and regulatory T cells yielded a mean of around 4 million reads. Measured with immunoSEQ multiplex PCR; TCRdb has only the in-frame clones, and not every one. The repertoire consists of around 250,000 clones, with around a quarter occurring once and the leading ten covering roughly 4.1%.

This chain uses TRBV30 with TRBJ2-6; D call uncertain. Source material: central memory CD4+ T cells from blood. This receptor was obtained from a man under 40 in good health. DNA for the CDR3: TGTGCCTGTTCAGAGAGCTCTGGGGCCAACGTCCTGACTTTC. It codes for CACSESSGANVLTF.